These 17 T cell receptor beta chains were all obtained from the same sample, sequenced in a study of blood T cell repertoires in COVID-19. Repertoires were generated with immunoSEQ multiplex PCR, while TCRdb's copy carries only in-frame clones and drops some. The sample includes about 200,000 clones, about 82% of them seen just once. The sample was PBMCs or T cells enriched from blood (not recorded which). Every receptor here comes from a man in his forties with acute COVID-19.

The chain uses TRBV5-4 and TRBJ2-2, with D perhaps matching TRBD2 (7 bases). This CDR3 has 16 amino acids. V shed 3 bases and J shed 3 bases, with 15 bases lying between them. Per the germline V gene, CDR1 is SGHNT and CDR2 is YYREEE (reference sequence). The CDR3 DNA reads as TGTGCCAGCAGCTCGGGGGGCGGGGGCCACACCGGGGAGCTGTTTTTT. It yields the protein CASSSGGGGHTGELFF.

V and J are TRBV18 and TRBJ2-3; 13 nucleotides align to TRBD2. The CDR3 contains 15 residues. Trimming at V came to 6 bases and at J to 3 bases, leaving 3 bases not matched to a gene. In germline, CDR1 is KGHSH, CDR2 LQKENI. The CDR3, as DNA: TGTGCCAGCTCGGAGGGACTAGCGGGGACAGATACGCAGTATTTT. Translating it yields CASSEGLAGTDTQYF.

CDR3 in DNA: TGCAGCGCCCTGACGGGCTCCTACGAGCAGTACTTC. Translation: CSALTGSYEQYF. The rearrangement uses TRBV29-1 and TRBJ2-7, with D uncertain. This CDR3 region has 12 residues. The V gene's germline CDR1 is SQVTM and CDR2 ANQGSEA. V was shortened by 7 bases and J by 0 bases, with 10 bases between the two germline ends.

V gene TRBV7-8 combines with J gene TRBJ1-6; tentative D call: TRBD1 (6 bases). The CDR3 length is 16 residues. Germline V gene sequence: CDR1 SGHVS, CDR2 FQNEAQ. Trimming pared 0 bases from V and 10 bases from J, leaving 16 bases between. The CDR3 region is CASSLAQRGARSPLHF. The CDR3 bases are TGTGCCAGCAGCTTAGCACAGCGGGGGGCAAGGTCACCCCTCCACTTT.

The chain links TRBV4-1 to TRBJ1-3; the D gene is possibly TRBD1 (5 bases). Germline-derived CDR1 and CDR2 are MGHRA and YSYEKL. The CDR3 is made up of 13 amino acids. Deletions cut 0 bases from V and 11 bases from J, with 11 bases between. This CDR3 reads CASSQDPGDPIYF. The CDR3 coding sequence is TGCGCCAGCAGCCAAGACCCGGGGGACCCCATATATTTT.

V gene TRBV4-3 combines with J gene TRBJ2-7, with 7 positions matching TRBD1. The V gene's germline CDR1 is LGHNA and CDR2 YSLEER. J gave up 3 bases and V 5 bases, and 10 bases lay outside the gene matches. The CDR3 has 15 amino acids. Written as DNA, the CDR3 is TGCGCCAGCAGCGTCGACAGGGATAACGTCTACGAGCAGTACTTC. This sequence encodes CASSVDRDNVYEQYF.

This chain links TRBV9 with TRBJ2-3; D is ambiguous. With 1 base removed from V and 4 bases from J, the gap between germline ends came to 13 bases. Looked up from germline, CDR1 is SGDLS and CDR2 is YYNGEE. The CDR3 has 15 amino acids. CDR3 coding DNA: TGTGCCAGCAGCGTACAGGCCCAAGGCGCAGATACGCAGTATTTT. Protein: CASSVQAQGADTQYF.

The rearrangement uses TRBV24-1 and TRBJ1-5; 10 bases are a match to TRBD1. This CDR3 has 15 residues. The J segment lost 4 bases and the V segment lost 4 bases, leaving 3 bases of the junction unmatched. Germline V gene data show CDR1 as KGHDR and CDR2 as SFDVKD. CDR3: CATSDRTGGNQPQHF. The CDR3 DNA sequence: TGTGCCACCAGTGACCGGACAGGGGGAAATCAGCCCCAGCATTTT.

The V and J genes are TRBV18 and TRBJ2-5, with TRBD2 as a possible D gene (6 bases). The germline V and J ends were trimmed by 6 bases and 3 bases, with 20 bases remaining between them. Looked up from germline, CDR1 is KGHSH and CDR2 is LQKENI. The CDR3 extends over 16 amino acids. The CDR3 DNA is TGTGCCAGCTCGCCAATACTACACGAGCGGGAAGAGACCCAGTACTTC. Translation: CASSPILHEREETQYF. The full variable domain, in which reference TRBV18 and TRBJ2-5 provide the parts outside the CDR3, is NAGVMQNPRHLVRRRGQEARLRCSPMKGHSHVYWYRQLPEEGLKFMVYLQKENIIDESGMPKERFSAEFPKEGPSILRIQQVVRGDSAAYFCASSPILHEREETQYFGPGTRLLVL.

The chain has TRBV2 and TRBJ2-6; D call uncertain. The CDR3 is 15 amino acids. The germline CDR1 and CDR2 sequences are SNHLY and FYNNEI. Trimming took off 6 bases at V and 2 bases at J, with 11 bases between the two ends. CDR3 nucleotides: TGTGCCAGCAGCGAAACAGATGCTGGGGCCAACGTCCTGACTTTC. Its translation: CASSETDAGANVLTF.

The genes are TRBV7-9 and TRBJ1-1; D perhaps matches TRBD1 (5 bases). The CDR3 extends over 15 amino acids. Germline-derived CDR1 and CDR2 are SEHNR and FQNEAQ (reference sequence). V was clipped by 2 bases and J by 1 base, with 11 bases between them. The CDR3 nucleotides are TGTGCCAGCAGCTTAATCAGGGCCCCGAACACTGAAGCTTTCTTT. Translated, it gives CASSLIRAPNTEAFF.

The rearrangement joins TRBV6-5 to TRBJ1-1; the D is unclear. Germline V CDR1 and CDR2: MNHEY, SVGAGI. The CDR3 has 15 amino acids. Trimming removed 5 bases at V and 1 base at J, with 14 bases between. The DNA of the CDR3 is TGTGCCAGCAGTATTGGGTGGAGTAGGAACACTGAAGCTTTCTTT. This codes for CASSIGWSRNTEAFF.

This chain uses TRBV10-1 with TRBJ2-3, with 9 bases matching TRBD1. Unmatched junction bases numbered 0, after V lost 0 bases and J lost 5 bases. The CDR3 runs 14 residues. CDR1 is WNHNN and CDR2 is SYGVQD in the germline V gene (reference sequence). The CDR3 DNA follows: TGCGCCAGCAGTGAGTCGACAGGGGGAGATACGCAGTATTTT. This gives the protein CASSESTGGDTQYF.

V gene TRBV9 combines with J gene TRBJ2-3, with 7 bases lining up with TRBD1. The CDR3 extends over 15 amino acids. After removal of 2 bases from V and 2 bases from J, the junction contained 5 bases not matched to a gene. Germline V CDR1 and CDR2: SGDLS, YYNGEE. CDR3 residues: CASSVGQVVTDTQYF. The CDR3 DNA reads as TGTGCCAGCAGCGTTGGACAGGTGGTCACAGATACGCAGTATTTT. The whole variable domain, remainder taken from reference TRBV9 and TRBJ2-3, is DSGVTQTPKHLITATGQRVTLRCSPRSGDLSVYWYQQSLDQGLQFLIQYYNGEERAKGNILERFSAQQFPDLHSELNLSSLELGDSALYFCASSVGQVVTDTQYFGPGTRLTVL.

This clone was observed a few times. The chain is built from TRBV5-1 and TRBJ1-3, with TRBD1 identical over 9 bases. The CDR3 length is 16 residues. The germline gives CDR1 SGHRS, CDR2 YFSETQ. With V trimmed by 0 bases and J by 3 bases, 4 bases remained unmatched. The CDR3 protein is CASSLEQGARGNTIYF. CDR3 in DNA: TGCGCCAGCAGCTTGGAACAGGGGGCGCGTGGAAACACCATATATTTT.

This chain connects TRBV9 to TRBJ2-7; 13 nucleotides line up with TRBD2. J was trimmed by 3 bases and V by 7 bases; bases with no gene match: 7. The germline CDR1 and CDR2 sequences are SGDLS and YYNGEE. This CDR3 has 15 amino acids. This chain's CDR3 is CASARGTSGVYEQYF. For the CDR3, the DNA is TGTGCCAGCGCGAGAGGGACTAGCGGGGTCTACGAGCAGTACTTC.

This clone was seen only a few times. This chain uses TRBV7-6 with TRBJ1-5; TRBD1 matches at 7 bases. The CDR3 loop spans 13 amino acids. The V segment lost 8 bases and the J segment 4 bases; nucleotides outside the gene matches: 5. CDR1 is SGHVS and CDR2 is FNYEAQ in the germline V gene. CDR3 protein: CASGLDRNQPQHF. CDR3 DNA: TGTGCCAGCGGTCTGGACAGGAATCAGCCCCAGCATTTT.